One sample yielded the 7 T cell receptor beta chains listed below, sequenced in a study of Graves' ophthalmopathy and Graves' hyperthyroidism listed by TCRdb under 2018. Instrument used: Illumina HiSeq 2000. For repertoire sequencing, TCR beta CDR3 regions were amplified from RNA transcripts. The first round of RT-PCR was done with HTBI primers and the Qiagen OneStep RT-PCR kit, and was followed by a second round of multiplex PCR, then size selection and purification. The public reads were reanalyzed by TCRdb: fastp trimming at Q25, MiXCR alignment, in-frame beta chains only. Every CDR3 protein is listed once, alongside the most common genes and DNA of its rows. The sample profile shows some 400,000 distinct CDR3 sequences; approximately 20% of them were found once. In total, the top ten clones hold around 1.5% of the sample. The source material was peripheral blood. All receptors come from a woman aged 18-29 years with Graves' ophthalmopathy. Donor details come from another sample of the same person, matched by shared clones.

The chain employs TRBV6-4 and TRBJ1-2, with D unresolved. In germline, CDR1 is MRHNA, CDR2 SNTAGT. The V gene lost 5 bases and the J gene lost 0 bases, with 16 bases spanning the gap. The CDR3 is 16 amino acids. CDR3 region: CASSTESGYSNYGYTF. The CDR3 DNA reads TGTGCCAGCAGTACGGAAAGTGGGTATTCTAACTATGGCTACACCTTC.

CDR3 protein: CASSYPGTGSNQPQHF. CDR3 in DNA: TGTGCCAGCAGTTATCCCGGGACAGGGTCGAATCAGCCCCAGCATTTT. This chain links TRBV6-2 or TRBV6-3 with TRBJ1-5; 9 bases match TRBD1. This CDR3 has 16 amino acids. Trimming cost V 3 bases and J 4 bases; bases outside gene matches: 7. Germline values: CDR1 MNHEY, CDR2 SVGEGT.

The chain combines TRBV28 with TRBJ2-5, with D perhaps being TRBD1 or TRBD2 (5 bases each). Germline assignment: CDR1 MDHEN and CDR2 SYDVKM. V lost 7 bases and J lost 0, with 9 bases in between. The CDR3 length is 13 residues. CDR3 nucleotides: TGTGCCAGCACCCGAGGGGACCAAGAGACCCAGTACTTC. Residues: CASTRGDQETQYF. Together with reference TRBV28 and TRBJ2-5, the CDR3 gives the full variable domain: DVKVTQSSRYLVKRTGEKVFLECVQDMDHENMFWYRQDPGLGLRLIYFSYDVKMKEKGDIPEGYSVSREKKERFSLILESASTNQTSMYLCASTRGDQETQYFGPGTRLLVL.

In this sample, this clonotype turned up many times. Here the CDR3 DNA reads TGTGCCAGCAGCCCCCACGGACAGGGGGCAATTTGGGGCACTGAAGCTTTCTTT. Protein sequence: CASSPHGQGAIWGTEAFF. The rearrangement joins TRBV28 to TRBJ1-1; TRBD1 aligns across 11 bases. Germline-derived CDR1 and CDR2 are MDHEN and SYDVKM. The CDR3 loop spans 18 amino acids. The ends lost 6 bases at V and 4 bases at J; junction bases unmatched: 16. Full variable domain (missing parts from reference TRBV28 and TRBJ1-1): DVKVTQSSRYLVKRTGEKVFLECVQDMDHENMFWYRQDPGLGLRLIYFSYDVKMKEKGDIPEGYSVSREKKERFSLILESASTNQTSMYLCASSPHGQGAIWGTEAFFGQGTRLTVV.

This clonotype was detected many times. The chain couples TRBV7-9 to TRBJ1-1; D is uncertain. Germline V CDR1 and CDR2: SEHNR, FQNEAQ (reference sequence). Trimming stripped 2 bases from V and 1 base from J, with 8 bases between. CDR3 size: 14 residues. The CDR3 is CASSLIPGNTEAFF. CDR3 nucleotide sequence: TGTGCCAGCAGCTTAATTCCGGGGAACACTGAAGCTTTCTTT.

V and J are TRBV5-1 and TRBJ1-2; no clear D. Germline V gene lookup returns CDR1 SGHRS and CDR2 YFSETQ. This CDR3 is built from 14 residues. V lost 4 bases and J lost 0, with 10 bases in between. The CDR3 coding sequence is TGCGCCAGCAGCCCGGCCGGGCCTAACTATGGCTACACCTTC. Its protein product is CASSPAGPNYGYTF.

Many counts were recorded for this clonotype. The genes are TRBV7-2 and TRBJ1-1; no reliable D call. The CDR3 has 15 residues. V lost 5 bases to trimming and J lost 1 base, with 14 bases between them. Germline V gene lookup returns CDR1 SGHTA and CDR2 FQGNSA. CDR3 DNA: TGTGCCAGCAGCGACTATACACGGGCGAACACTGAAGCTTTCTTT. Residues: CASSDYTRANTEAFF.